Sequencing of this T cell receptor beta chain was carried out in a study of blood T cells in healthy people across ages (dated by TCRdb to 2013 to 2016). With respect to the entire study: In model experiments, roughly one uniquely barcoded TCR beta cDNA molecule per two T cells was captured by template switching. To track age-related changes in TCR beta repertoire diversity, the study relied on deep sequencing normalized with unique cDNA molecular identifiers. The donors were split into four age groups: young (average about 16 years), middle-aged (nearly 40), aged (over 55) and long-lived (under 85). To avoid experimental bias, donors of different ages were distributed randomly across sequencing lanes. Using the same blood draw, the study looked at two additional independent replicas of 1 million unique cDNA reads for two donors, one aged 18 to 30 and the other aged 80 or older.

Concerning this clonotype itself: The target of this receptor is not known. Per-nucleotide qualities are absent, and no much larger clonotype sits a single base away.

What the research found in general, with its limitations: Bulk unsorted PBMC profiling prevented conclusive comparison of naive and antigen-experienced compartments. The long-lived group showed more naive CD4+ T cells, fewer expanded clones and increased TCR diversity than the aged group, suggesting age selection. Estimates of total diversity from one million sequenced T cells were regarded as lower bounds and underestimates. Because the CMV infection status of the donors was unknown, age-related changes in expanded clonotypes may potentially have been confounded. The percentage of naive T cells measured by flow cytometry correlated strongly with observed TCR beta diversity. Observed TCR beta diversity per million T cells fell roughly linearly with age, and a significant reduction was already apparent by age roughly 40.

The method behind the library was 5' RACE. Sequencer: Illumina HiSeq 2500. A second PCR of roughly 7 to 12 cycles was run with a J-beta primer mix and a sample-barcoded 5' primer. A template-switch 5' adaptor carrying 12 random nucleotides introduced a unique molecular identifier onto each TCR beta cDNA molecule. Each sample yielded at least 2.5 million CDR3-containing paired-end reads. First-strand cDNA synthesis was performed from all RNA using the Mint cDNA synthesis kit, with priming by a TRBC-specific oligonucleotide. Following uracil-DNA glycosylase treatment, a first 18-cycle PCR with universal primers M1SS and BC2_uni_R was performed on all cDNA. Under the source paper's analysis protocol: Normalization of each sample was performed by random selection of 1 million high-quality reads, each carrying a distinct molecular identifier. Reads sharing molecular identifiers were discarded rather than binned into consensus sequences. CDR3 identification, clonotype clustering and error correction used MiTCR with a Q25 quality threshold and the strictest error-elimination algorithm. A nonparametric unseen species model using Euler transformation provided a lower-bound estimate of total TCR beta diversity. TCRdb's own reprocessing of the public reads used fastp at Q25 and MiXCR and kept productive beta chains. Rows with one shared CDR3 protein collapse into an entry with the most common genes and DNA. Clone size and V and J calls follow TCRdb, not the original study. The sample table lists some 1.4 million distinct CDR3 sequences, 40% to 50% of them with a count of one. The ten largest make up 7.9% of the sample.

The donors were around 39 Caucasian individuals from Russia, aged roughly 6 to 100 years, who were systemically healthy. Ten milliliters of peripheral blood were collected from each donor into EDTA-treated Vacutainer tubes. PBMCs were isolated by Ficoll-Paque density-gradient centrifugation, with at least 7 million obtained per sample. Total RNA was extracted from PBMCs with Trizol reagent, with at least 5 micrograms obtained per sample. For every donor, an aliquot of PBMCs went through flow cytometry to measure the percentages of naive CD45RAhigh/CD27high T cells. Via the germline V gene, CDR1 is MGHRA and CDR2 YSYEKL. Trimming at the junction amounts to 0 bases on V and 2 bases on J, and the germline ends lie 11 bases apart. Taken from cysteine to phenylalanine, the CDR3 has 15 residues. CDR3 DNA only is kept here, 45 bases in frame from base 1.

The clonotype comes from a woman between 18 and 29 years old in good health. The rearrangement combines TRBV4-1 with TRBJ2-7; a weak D assignment points to TRBD2 (5 bases agree). The sample was blood. The DNA sequence follows: TGCGCCAGCAGCCAAGAGTCGGTGGGAGCCTACGAGCAGTACTTC. The resulting protein is CASSQESVGAYEQYF.